The 5 T cell receptor beta chains in this list originate from one sample, sequenced in a study of T cell responses to AZD1222 COVID-19 vaccine. Method: immunoSEQ multiplex PCR; TCRdb's copy keeps in-frame clones and lacks some. Found here are fewer than 100,000 clones, more than 80% of them singletons; the top ten hold about 12%. The specimen was peripheral blood, collected on day 0 of AZD1222 vaccination. The source of these receptors is an adult in good health.

This chain uses TRBV19 with TRBJ1-1, with TRBD1 as a possible D gene (6 bases). V shed 4 bases and J shed 1 base, with 10 bases lying between them. From germline, CDR1 is LNHDA and CDR2 SQIVND (reference sequence). CDR3 length equals 14 residues. DNA for the CDR3: TGTGCCAGTAGTACCCTGGGGGCGAACACTGAAGCTTTCTTT. Its protein is CASSTLGANTEAFF.

The gene calls are TRBV7-9 and TRBJ2-1, with D possibly being TRBD1 (5 bases). The CDR3 covers 16 residues. Germline values: CDR1 SEHNR, CDR2 FQNEAQ (reference sequence). The V and J ends lost 5 bases and 4 bases respectively, with 18 bases between them. DNA of the CDR3: TGTGCCAGCAGCGTAACCGGCAGGGCCTCGTACAATGAGCAGTTCTTC. Translated, it gives CASSVTGRASYNEQFF.

The chain combines TRBV30 with TRBJ1-1; D is uncertain. Trimming cost V 4 bases and J 8 bases, with 5 bases left between them. From germline, CDR1 is GTSNPN and CDR2 SVGIG (reference sequence). The CDR3 loop spans 9 amino acids. The CDR3 is CAWKAEAFF. The CDR3, as DNA: TGTGCCTGGAAAGCAGAAGCTTTCTTT.

The chain couples TRBV12-3 or TRBV12-4 to TRBJ1-6, with TRBD1 as a possible D gene (6 bases). The CDR3 has 13 residues. The germline V and J ends were trimmed by 6 bases and 6 bases, with 9 bases remaining between them. Here the CDR3 DNA reads TGTGCCAGCAGCCAGGGGACTAATTCACCCCTCCACTTT. Encoded protein: CASSQGTNSPLHF.

V is TRBV3-1 (or the pseudogene TRBV3-2) and J is TRBJ1-5; 8 bases are shared with TRBD1. This CDR3 contains 17 residues. Losses at the gene ends were 2 bases for V and 0 bases for J; bases not matched to a gene: 6. Per the germline V gene, CDR1 is LGHDT and CDR2 is YNNKEL (reference sequence). This chain's CDR3 is CASSQNDRGGSNQPQHF. For the CDR3, the DNA is TGTGCCAGCAGCCAAAACGACAGGGGCGGTAGCAATCAGCCCCAGCATTTT.